The 29 T cell receptor beta chains in this list originate from one sample, sequenced in a study of cytomegalovirus exposure and HLA in healthy donors. The PCR had 60 Vbeta and 13 Jbeta primers. Clones were read by immunoSEQ multiplex PCR, and TCRdb kept only the in-frame ones, dropping some. There are approximately 150,000 clones in the sample, with under 2% held by the top ten. What was sequenced was PBMCs. The receptors shown here come from a woman in her 40s in good health and CMV-seronegative.

The chain uses TRBV9 and TRBJ1-1; possibly TRBD1 for D (5 bases). The CDR3 is 13 amino acids. Trimming took off 2 bases at V and 0 bases at J, with 5 bases between the two ends. Germline values: CDR1 SGDLS, CDR2 YYNGEE. The CDR3 protein is CASSVDMNTEAFF. CDR3 bases: TGTGCCAGCAGCGTGGACATGAACACTGAAGCTTTCTTT.

CDR3 loop: CASSRAPGDQPQHF. CDR3 nucleotides: TGTGCCAGTAGTAGAGCCCCGGGGGATCAGCCCCAGCATTTT. The rearrangement uses TRBV19 and TRBJ1-5; perhaps TRBD1 as D (5 bases). Deletions cut 4 bases from V and 5 bases from J, with 12 bases between. The CDR3 totals 14 residues. Germline V gene data show CDR1 as LNHDA and CDR2 as SQIVND (reference sequence).

This sequence joins TRBV7-2 and TRBJ1-2; TRBD1 might be the D (6 bases). Deletions cut 3 bases from V and 4 bases from J, with 12 bases between. Germline CDR1 is SGHTA and CDR2 is FQGNSA. The CDR3 contains 14 residues. CDR3 loop: CASSFRGGVYGYTF. The CDR3 coding sequence is TGTGCCAGCAGCTTTCGAGGGGGAGTCTATGGCTACACCTTC.

This chain joins TRBV19 and TRBJ1-6; no clear D. This CDR3 is built from 16 residues. V was shortened by 2 bases and J by 10 bases, with 18 bases between the two germline ends. CDR1 is LNHDA and CDR2 is SQIVND in the germline V gene (reference sequence). The CDR3 region is CASSINGDPLASPLHF. CDR3 in DNA: TGTGCCAGTAGTATAAACGGAGACCCGTTGGCATCACCCCTCCACTTT.

The chain employs TRBV29-1 and TRBJ2-5, with TRBD2 as a possible D gene (5 bases). V was trimmed by 6 bases and J by 2 bases, leaving 7 bases between them. CDR3 length: 11 residues. In germline, CDR1 is SQVTM, CDR2 ANQGSEA. The CDR3 is CSVAVQETQYF. The DNA for the CDR3 is TGCAGCGTAGCGGTGCAAGAGACCCAGTACTTC.

This chain links TRBV5-1 with TRBJ1-6, with 9 nucleotides matching TRBD1. CDR1 and CDR2 from the germline V gene are SGHRS and YFSETQ. V gave up 3 bases and J gave up 9 bases; unmatched junction bases: 7. The CDR3 runs to 15 residues. The CDR3 bases are TGCGCCAGCAGCTCAGGGGGACAGGGAAGTTCACCCCTCCACTTT. It codes for CASSSGGQGSSPLHF.

This chain connects TRBV7-9 to TRBJ1-2; 7 nucleotides line up with TRBD1. V lost 4 bases, J lost 4 bases, and 12 bases stayed unmatched. This CDR3 has 16 amino acids. Germline CDR1 reads SEHNR; CDR2 reads FQNEAQ (reference sequence). This CDR3 reads CASSSTLGAGGYGYTF. DNA for the CDR3: TGTGCCAGCAGCTCAACGCTCGGGGCAGGGGGCTATGGCTACACCTTC. Variable domain in full (rest from reference TRBV7-9 and TRBJ1-2): DTGVSQNPRHKITKRGQNVTFRCDPISEHNRLYWYRQTLGQGPEFLTYFQNEAQLEKSRLLSDRFSAERPKGSFSTLEIQRTEQGDSAMYLCASSSTLGAGGYGYTFGSGTRLTVV.

The V gene is TRBV5-6, the J gene TRBJ2-3; no clear D gene. This CDR3 has 11 amino acids. The V end was cut by 4 bases, the J end by 8 bases, with 8 bases between. Germline loops: CDR1 SGHDT, CDR2 YYEEEE. The CDR3 DNA sequence: TGTGCCAGCAGCCCGGGTAGTACGCAGTATTTT. It translates to CASSPGSTQYF.

This chain links TRBV5-4 with TRBJ2-5, with 7 bases that match TRBD2. Germline CDR1 is SGHNT and CDR2 is YYREEE (reference sequence). The CDR3 loop spans 14 amino acids. V lost 3 bases to trimming and J lost 3 bases; unmatched junction nucleotides: 5. CDR3 coding DNA: TGTGCCAGCAGCTGGCGGGGGAGGGAAGAGACCCAGTACTTC. Protein sequence: CASSWRGREETQYF.

The gene calls are TRBV7-9 and TRBJ1-4; D not certain. The CDR3 sequence is 14 residues long. Germline V gene data show CDR1 as SEHNR and CDR2 as FQNEAQ (reference sequence). The V end was cut by 5 bases, the J end by 4 bases, with 11 bases between. This CDR3 is CASSGGRFNEKLFF. The CDR3 DNA sequence: TGTGCCAGCAGCGGCGGCAGATTTAATGAAAAACTGTTTTTT.

The rearrangement joins TRBV5-1 to TRBJ2-7; the D gene is possibly TRBD1 (6 bases). In germline, CDR1 is SGHRS, CDR2 YFSETQ. Deletions cut 4 bases from V and 3 bases from J, with 14 bases between. The CDR3 has 14 amino acids. In DNA, the CDR3 is TGCGCCAGCAGCCTAACCAGACAGGACTACGAGCAGTACTTC. Amino acids: CASSLTRQDYEQYF. The full variable domain, completed using reference TRBV5-1 and TRBJ2-7, is KAGVTQTPRYLIKTRGQQVTLSCSPISGHRSVSWYQQTPGQGLQFLFEYFSETQRNKGNFPGRFSGRQFSNSRSEMNVSTLELGDSALYLCASSLTRQDYEQYFGPGTRLTVT.

The chain links TRBV10-3 to TRBJ1-3, with 9 positions matching TRBD1. The germline V gene encodes CDR1 ENHRY and CDR2 SYGVKD. V was clipped by 0 bases and J by 0 bases; unmatched bases: 3. CDR3 length equals 17 residues. DNA for the CDR3: TGTGCCATCAGTGAGTCGATGGGACAGGGCTCTGGAAACACCATATATTTT. Its protein is CAISESMGQGSGNTIYF.

The gene calls are TRBV27 and TRBJ1-5; D possibly corresponds to TRBD1 (6 bases). This CDR3 comprises 17 residues. V was shortened by 4 bases and J by 5 bases, with 21 bases between the two germline ends. CDR1 is MNHEY, CDR2 SMNVEV, per germline (reference sequence). The CDR3 here is CASSSLDSMREDQPQHF. CDR3 DNA: TGTGCCAGCAGTTCCCTGGACAGTATGCGTGAGGATCAGCCCCAGCATTTT.

The V call is TRBV28, the J call TRBJ2-3; D call uncertain. Trimming shortened V by 5 bases and J by 8 bases, and 11 bases separated the two germline ends. The CDR3 runs to 12 residues. CDR1 MDHEN and CDR2 SYDVKM come from the germline V gene. CDR3 loop: CASSPSPGTQYF. Here the CDR3 DNA reads TGTGCCAGCAGTCCCTCTCCGGGTACGCAGTATTTT. The complete variable domain, with remaining parts taken from reference TRBV28 and TRBJ2-3, reads DVKVTQSSRYLVKRTGEKVFLECVQDMDHENMFWYRQDPGLGLRLIYFSYDVKMKEKGDIPEGYSVSREKKERFSLILESASTNQTSMYLCASSPSPGTQYFGPGTRLTVL.

This chain uses TRBV7-9 with TRBJ1-1; D gene ambiguous. This CDR3 is built from 12 residues. The germline V gene encodes CDR1 SEHNR and CDR2 FQNEAQ (reference sequence). Trimming removed 1 base at V and 4 bases at J, with 4 bases between. DNA of the CDR3: TGTGCCAGCAGCTTAGGGAGCACTGAAGCTTTCTTT. Translating it yields CASSLGSTEAFF.

The rearrangement uses TRBV29-1 and TRBJ1-1; D may be TRBD1 (6 bases). This CDR3 spans 13 amino acids. The V end lost 5 bases, the J end lost 4 bases, and 14 bases lay between the germline ends. CDR1 is SQVTM and CDR2 is ANQGSEA in the germline V gene. The CDR3 protein is CSVRPGGGTEAFF. DNA for the CDR3: TGCAGCGTTCGTCCGGGGGGCGGCACTGAAGCTTTCTTT.

For this clone: A read error may account for a junction end that differs from germline. This sequence joins TRBV7-7 and TRBJ1-3; 7 bases line up with TRBD1. The CDR3 covers 16 residues. Per the germline V gene, CDR1 is SSHAT and CDR2 is FNYEAQ (reference sequence). CDR3 nucleotide sequence: TGTGCTAGCAGCTTAAGGGGACAGTTTGAAGGAAACACCATATATTTT. It codes for CASSLRGQFEGNTIYF.

This chain links TRBV19 with TRBJ2-5; 12 bases are shared with TRBD2. The germline V gene has CDR1 LNHDA and CDR2 SQIVND (reference sequence). The V gene end was trimmed by 1 base and the J gene end by 4 bases; junction bases not matched to a gene: 4. The CDR3 runs to 16 residues. The CDR3 region is CASSIALAGGRETQYF. The CDR3 DNA reads as TGTGCCAGTAGTATAGCACTAGCGGGGGGCCGAGAGACCCAGTACTTC.

The chain employs TRBV11-2 and TRBJ1-1, with no clear D. The germline V gene has CDR1 SGHAT and CDR2 FQNNGV. The CDR3 runs 14 residues. With 5 bases removed from V and 0 bases from J, the gap between germline ends came to 10 bases. The CDR3 loop reads CASSRERMNTEAFF. CDR3 DNA: TGTGCCAGCAGCCGAGAGAGGATGAACACTGAAGCTTTCTTT.

This rearrangement joins TRBV7-3 to TRBJ2-2; TRBD2 matches at 7 bases. V trimming: 3 bases; J trimming: 6 bases; junction bases outside the gene matches: 7. Per germline, CDR1 SGHTA and CDR2 FQGTGA. The CDR3 extends over 15 amino acids. CDR3 nucleotides: TGTGCCAGCAGCTTTATGGGGGGGAAGGCCGGGGAGCTGTTTTTT. It translates to CASSFMGGKAGELFF.

The chain recombines TRBV19 with TRBJ1-5; no firm D call. The CDR3 has 15 amino acids. CDR1 is LNHDA and CDR2 is SQIVND in the germline V gene (reference sequence). V gave up 7 bases and J gave up 3 bases, with 16 bases separating them. This chain's CDR3 is CASTLRGRPNQPQHF. The CDR3 nucleotides read TGTGCCAGTACCCTCAGAGGGAGACCCAATCAGCCCCAGCATTTT.

This rearrangement joins TRBV19 to TRBJ2-5; 8 nucleotides match TRBD2. The CDR3 extends over 14 amino acids. Trimming removed 3 bases from V and 7 bases from J; junction bases left unmatched: 7. Germline CDR1 and CDR2: LNHDA and SQIVND (reference sequence). In nucleotides, the CDR3 is TGTGCCAGTAGTATCCGGGGGGGCTGGGGGACCCAGTACTTC. Protein: CASSIRGGWGTQYF.

The rearrangement joins TRBV30 to TRBJ1-1; D is possibly TRBD1 (6 bases). Between the trimmed V and J ends, which lost 1 base and 2 bases, there was a span of 23 bases. Germline V gives CDR1 GTSNPN, CDR2 SVGIG (reference sequence). The CDR3 totals 18 residues. CDR3 nucleotides: TGTGCCTGGAGTGAGGGGGAAGACAGCCGCTCGGTAAACACTGAAGCTTTCTTT. Translated: CAWSEGEDSRSVNTEAFF.

The rearrangement uses TRBV7-3 and TRBJ1-5; 9 nucleotides agree with TRBD1. Trimming took 5 bases from V and 1 from J; bases not matched to a gene: 15. In germline, CDR1 is SGHTA, CDR2 FQGTGA. The CDR3 extends over 19 amino acids. The CDR3 loop reads CASSLTRDREYRSNQPQHF. The CDR3 bases are TGTGCCAGCAGCCTGACCCGGGACAGGGAGTACCGGAGCAATCAGCCCCAGCATTTT.

The chain combines TRBV11-2 with TRBJ1-5; D gene uncertain. Deletions cut 3 bases from V and 12 bases from J, with 15 bases between. This CDR3 has 13 amino acids. Germline CDR1 reads SGHAT; CDR2 reads FQNNGV. The CDR3 reads CASSFGNGDRQHF. CDR3 in DNA: TGTGCCAGCAGCTTCGGGAACGGGGATCGCCAGCATTTT.

The chain couples TRBV25-1 to TRBJ1-1; D remains ambiguous. CDR3 length: 12 residues. Trimming shortened V by 0 bases and J by 7 bases, and 6 bases separated the two germline ends. From germline, CDR1 is MGHDK and CDR2 SYGVNS. The CDR3 DNA follows: TGTGCCAGCAGTGAATATTCAGATGAAGCTTTCTTT. It is translated as CASSEYSDEAFF.

This sequence joins TRBV7-2 and TRBJ1-2, with TRBD1 matching 7 bases. The trim removed 5 bases at V and 8 bases at J, leaving 8 bases unmatched. The CDR3 is 13 residues long. CDR1 is SGHTA, CDR2 FQGNSA, per germline. The CDR3 is CASSEQGIEGYTF. DNA for the CDR3: TGTGCCAGCAGCGAACAGGGGATAGAAGGCTACACCTTC.

The rearrangement uses TRBV5-8 and TRBJ1-3, with unresolved D. The CDR3 spans 15 residues. V lost 5 bases to trimming and J lost 4 bases, with 16 bases between them. The germline V gene has CDR1 SGHTS and CDR2 YDEGEE. This chain's CDR3 is CASSESTVFGNTIYF. CDR3 in DNA: TGTGCCAGCAGTGAATCTACAGTGTTCGGAAACACCATATATTTT.

The chain is built from TRBV10-3 and TRBJ2-2; TRBD1 matches 7 bases. Germline-derived CDR1 and CDR2 are ENHRY and SYGVKD. Losses at the gene ends were 8 bases for V and 4 bases for J; bases not matched to a gene: 10. The CDR3 length is 15 residues. CDR3 region: CAIGPGQMTTGELFF. In DNA form, the CDR3 reads TGTGCCATCGGGCCGGGACAGATGACCACCGGGGAGCTGTTTTTT.